Presented here are 13 T cell receptor beta chains from one specimen sequenced in a study of siplizumab effects on memory and regulatory T cells. Assay used: immunoSEQ multiplex PCR; TCRdb lists only in-frame clones, some missing. The repertoire holds more than 95,000 clones, with about 93% as singletons. The sequencing input was Tregs sorted from blood. These receptors were obtained from a human donor in good health.

The genes are TRBV18 and TRBJ1-1; 7 nucleotides match TRBD1. The germline V gene encodes CDR1 KGHSH and CDR2 LQKENI. J lost 7 bases, V lost 6 bases, and 11 bases had no gene match. CDR3 size: 14 residues. CDR3 DNA sequence: TGTGCCAGCTCCAATATCAACAGGGGAAATGAAGCTTTCTTT. It codes for CASSNINRGNEAFF. The whole variable domain, filled in from reference TRBV18 and TRBJ1-1, reads NAGVMQNPRHLVRRRGQEARLRCSPMKGHSHVYWYRQLPEEGLKFMVYLQKENIIDESGMPKERFSAEFPKEGPSILRIQQVVRGDSAAYFCASSNINRGNEAFFGQGTRLTVV.

V gene TRBV19 combines with J gene TRBJ1-2; perhaps TRBD1 as D (6 bases). This CDR3 region has 13 residues. V was clipped by 6 bases and J by 7 bases, with 15 bases between them. Per the germline V gene, CDR1 is LNHDA and CDR2 is SQIVND (reference sequence). This chain's CDR3 is CASSQEGGSGYTF. The CDR3 DNA reads as TGTGCCAGTAGCCAAGAAGGGGGATCTGGCTACACCTTC.

This chain links TRBV5-1 with TRBJ2-2; TRBD2 aligns across 9 bases. With V trimmed by 4 bases and J by 4 bases, 5 bases remained unmatched. The CDR3 length is 15 residues. The germline V gene encodes CDR1 SGHRS and CDR2 YFSETQ. CDR3 nucleotide sequence: TGCGCCAGCAGCCACGGGACTAGCAGCACCGGGGAGCTGTTTTTT. Residues: CASSHGTSSTGELFF.

Written as DNA, the CDR3 is TGTGCCTGGATAGCGGGGGGGCTTGTTAATGAGCAGTTCTTC. Protein sequence: CAWIAGGLVNEQFF. The genes are TRBV30 and TRBJ2-1, with 11 bases that match TRBD2. The J segment lost 7 bases and the V segment lost 4 bases, leaving 6 bases of the junction unmatched. The CDR3 consists of 14 residues. CDR1 GTSNPN and CDR2 SVGIG come from the germline V gene (reference sequence).

The rearrangement links TRBV10-3 to TRBJ2-3; no clear D gene. Trimming shortened V by 6 bases and J by 2 bases, and 15 bases separated the two germline ends. This CDR3 is built from 15 residues. Germline V CDR1 and CDR2: ENHRY, SYGVKD. DNA of the CDR3: TGTGCCATCAGATCGATGGCTACCTACACAGATACGCAGTATTTT. Protein: CAIRSMATYTDTQYF.

The chain couples TRBV5-1 to TRBJ2-7, with unresolved D. Trimming removed 4 bases from V and 5 bases from J, with 10 bases in between. CDR3 size: 12 residues. Looked up from germline, CDR1 is SGHRS and CDR2 is YFSETQ. The CDR3 protein is CASSPGSNEQYF. As DNA, the CDR3 is TGCGCCAGCAGCCCCGGTAGCAACGAGCAGTACTTC.

The rearrangement links TRBV11-3 to TRBJ2-1; TRBD1 agrees at 11 bases. The V gene end was trimmed by 2 bases and the J gene end by 8 bases; junction bases not matched to a gene: 5. Germline CDR1 reads SGHNT; CDR2 reads YENEEA. The CDR3 runs to 15 residues. The CDR3 DNA reads TGTGCCAGCAGCTTATACGGACAGGGGGCCTATGAGCAGTTCTTC. Encoded protein: CASSLYGQGAYEQFF.

The chain couples TRBV5-1 to TRBJ2-5, with D unclear. Germline V gives CDR1 SGHRS, CDR2 YFSETQ. This CDR3 comprises 14 residues. Trimming pared 3 bases from V and 7 bases from J, leaving 16 bases between. The CDR3 is CASSYEPRDGTQYF. CDR3 sequence (DNA): TGCGCCAGCAGCTATGAGCCAAGGGATGGGACCCAGTACTTC.

This sequence joins TRBV5-4 and TRBJ2-3; D perhaps matches TRBD2 (5 bases). Per germline, CDR1 SGHNT and CDR2 YYREEE (reference sequence). V was clipped by 0 bases and J by 8 bases, with 13 bases between them. The CDR3 is 14 amino acids. The CDR3 loop is CASSLGERIGTQYF. The CDR3 bases are TGTGCCAGCAGCTTGGGGGAGCGGATTGGTACGCAGTATTTT.

The rearrangement links TRBV9 to TRBJ1-1; D is possibly TRBD1 (6 bases). The V gene lost 0 bases and the J gene lost 8 bases, with 11 bases spanning the gap. This CDR3 spans 13 amino acids. Germline values: CDR1 SGDLS, CDR2 YYNGEE. The CDR3 loop is CASSVALTGEAFF. The CDR3 DNA reads TGTGCCAGCAGCGTAGCTTTGACAGGAGAAGCTTTCTTT.

The chain carries TRBV30 and TRBJ1-6, with 9 nucleotides matching TRBD1. CDR1 GTSNPN and CDR2 SVGIG come from the germline V gene (reference sequence). The CDR3 is made up of 15 amino acids. J lost 6 bases, V lost 3 bases, and 6 bases had no gene match. This CDR3 is CAWRGNRGRNSPLHF. The DNA for the CDR3 is TGTGCCTGGAGGGGTAACAGGGGGCGTAATTCACCCCTCCACTTT.

The J gene is TRBJ2-3, the V gene TRBV27; no firm D call. Trimming pared 2 bases from V and 2 bases from J, leaving 5 bases between. This CDR3 is built from 13 residues. Germline V lookup: CDR1 MNHEY, CDR2 SMNVEV (reference sequence). CDR3 protein: CASSLPDTDTQYF. Here the CDR3 DNA reads TGTGCCAGCAGTTTACCTGACACAGATACGCAGTATTTT.

V and J are TRBV5-1 and TRBJ2-3; tentatively, D is TRBD1 or TRBD2 (5 bases each). Germline V gene lookup returns CDR1 SGHRS and CDR2 YFSETQ. V lost 1 base to trimming and J lost 4 bases, with 10 bases between them. CDR3 length: 14 residues. In DNA, the CDR3 is TGCGCCAGCAGCTTGCGAGGGGTCGCAGATACGCAGTATTTT. Encoded protein: CASSLRGVADTQYF.